One sample yielded the 19 T cell receptor beta chains listed below, sequenced in a study of blood T cell repertoires in COVID-19. Profiling relied on immunoSEQ multiplex PCR, and the TCRdb table lists in-frame clones only, not all of them. The sample shows 200,000 to 300,000 clones, roughly 82% of them seen only once. Material for sequencing was PBMCs or T cells enriched from blood (not recorded which). The receptors here all came from a woman between 45 and 65 years old who had recovered from COVID-19.

This chain links TRBV6-2 or TRBV6-3 with TRBJ2-1, with D perhaps TRBD2 (5 bases). The V gene's germline CDR1 is MNHEY and CDR2 SVGEGT. Trimming removed 4 bases at V and 8 bases at J, with 9 bases between. There are 12 residues in the CDR3. Here the CDR3 reads CASSSGVDEQFF. CDR3 in DNA: TGTGCCAGCAGTTCCGGGGTCGATGAGCAGTTCTTC.

The V call is TRBV6-5, the J call TRBJ2-1, with 11 bases fitting TRBD1. The germline V gene has CDR1 MNHEY and CDR2 SVGAGI. J lost 7 bases, V lost 6 bases, and 8 bases had no gene match. The CDR3 runs to 15 residues. The CDR3 DNA reads TGTGCCAGCAGACCCGGGACAGGGGGTAGGAATGAGCAGTTCTTC. The encoded protein is CASRPGTGGRNEQFF.

The chain recombines TRBV5-1 with TRBJ1-1, with TRBD1 matching 10 bases. V trimming: 3 bases; J trimming: 4 bases; junction bases outside the gene matches: 6. This CDR3 is 15 amino acids long. Germline values: CDR1 SGHRS, CDR2 YFSETQ. This CDR3 reads CASSSGTGVSTEAFF. Here the CDR3 DNA reads TGCGCCAGCAGCTCCGGGACAGGGGTGTCCACTGAAGCTTTCTTT.

This sequence joins TRBV24-1 and TRBJ2-3; D call uncertain. The germline V gene has CDR1 KGHDR and CDR2 SFDVKD. Between the trimmed V and J ends, which lost 0 bases and 2 bases, there was a span of 17 bases. The CDR3 spans 18 residues. CDR3 amino acids: CATSDLPFDFYSTDTQYF. For the CDR3, the DNA is TGTGCCACCAGTGATTTGCCTTTTGACTTCTATTCCACAGATACGCAGTATTTT.

This rearrangement joins TRBV29-1 to TRBJ1-1, with D possibly matching TRBD1 (5 bases). This CDR3 is built from 12 residues. V was trimmed by 5 bases and J by 4 bases, leaving 11 bases between them. Germline CDR1 and CDR2: SQVTM and ANQGSEA. The CDR3 DNA reads TGCAGCGTTCTTCCGGGGGGCACTGAAGCTTTCTTT. Translating gives CSVLPGGTEAFF.

This clone was counted between two and nine times. The V gene is TRBV27, the J gene TRBJ1-5; TRBD1 aligns across 11 bases. This CDR3 is built from 15 residues. CDR1 and CDR2 (germline): MNHEY, SMNVEV (reference sequence). V trimming: 4 bases; J trimming: 4 bases; junction bases outside the gene matches: 3. CDR3 bases: TGTGCCAGCAGTTCGGACAGGGGGCGAAATCAGCCCCAGCATTTT. The encoded protein is CASSSDRGRNQPQHF.

This sequence joins TRBV7-3 and TRBJ1-3, with 9 positions matching TRBD1. This CDR3 comprises 13 residues. Per germline, CDR1 SGHTA and CDR2 FQGTGA. The J segment lost 7 bases and the V segment lost 5 bases, leaving 3 bases of the junction unmatched. CDR3 sequence reads: CASSLGQGNTIYF. The CDR3 DNA sequence: TGTGCCAGCAGCCTCGGACAGGGGAACACCATATATTTT. Full variable domain (missing parts from reference TRBV7-3 and TRBJ1-3): GAGVSQTPSNKVTEKGKYVELRCDPISGHTALYWYRQSLGQGPEFLIYFQGTGAADDSGLPNDRFFAVRPEGSVSTLKIQRTERGDSAVYLCASSLGQGNTIYFGEGSWLTVV.

The chain carries TRBV24-1 and TRBJ2-3; TRBD2 matches 10 bases. The CDR3 length is 16 residues. Unmatched junction bases numbered 8, after V lost 4 bases and J lost 5 bases. In germline, CDR1 is KGHDR, CDR2 SFDVKD. The CDR3 loop is CATSDERLAGEDTQYF. CDR3 coding DNA: TGTGCCACCAGTGACGAACGACTAGCGGGTGAAGATACGCAGTATTTT.

This clone was recorded only once. This chain joins TRBV30 and TRBJ2-5, with a weak D call TRBD2 (7 bases). There are 15 residues in the CDR3. The germline V gene has CDR1 GTSNPN and CDR2 SVGIG (reference sequence). The V gene lost 3 bases and the J gene lost 5 bases, with 19 bases spanning the gap. As DNA, the CDR3 is TGTGCCTGGAGACCGGGGCTCCCGGGGGGCGAGACCCAGTACTTC. Translating gives CAWRPGLPGGETQYF.

V gene TRBV2 combines with J gene TRBJ2-5; 15 nucleotides match TRBD2. The CDR3 sequence is 17 residues long. V was pared by 10 bases and J by 0 bases, with 9 bases of the junction left unmatched. Germline V lookup: CDR1 SNHLY, CDR2 FYNNEI. The CDR3 loop is CATRTSGRAENQETQYF. The CDR3 bases are TGTGCCACCCGGACTAGCGGGAGGGCCGAAAACCAAGAGACCCAGTACTTC.

The rearrangement uses TRBV6-5 and TRBJ2-1, with D maybe TRBD2 (6 bases). Trimming pared 2 bases from V and 3 bases from J, leaving 11 bases between. The germline gives CDR1 MNHEY, CDR2 SVGAGI. The CDR3 spans 15 residues. The CDR3 DNA sequence: TGTGCCAGCAGTTACGTGGGGGGAAACTACAATGAGCAGTTCTTC. Translation gives CASSYVGGNYNEQFF.

This sequence joins TRBV7-2 and TRBJ1-1; D unresolved. Per germline, CDR1 SGHTA and CDR2 FQGNSA. This CDR3 spans 13 amino acids. The V end lost 8 bases, the J end lost 2 bases, and 12 bases lay between the germline ends. As DNA, the CDR3 is TGTGCCAGCCGAACTTCAGGTAACACTGAAGCTTTCTTT. This encodes CASRTSGNTEAFF.

The chain couples TRBV24-1 to TRBJ2-3; 13 nucleotides match TRBD2. Per germline, CDR1 KGHDR and CDR2 SFDVKD. The CDR3 is 18 amino acids. V lost 7 bases, J lost 1 base, and 10 bases stayed unmatched. The CDR3 region has the DNA TGTGCCACCAGCACTAGCGGGAGGGCCCAGAAGCGCACAGATACGCAGTATTTT. As protein: CATSTSGRAQKRTDTQYF.

The chain is built from TRBV5-1 and TRBJ2-7, with a tentative D call TRBD2 (7 bases). The CDR3 totals 14 residues. Per germline, CDR1 SGHRS and CDR2 YFSETQ. Between the trimmed V and J ends, which lost 0 bases and 5 bases, there was a span of 12 bases. The CDR3 DNA reads TGCGCCAGCAGCTTGGTGGCGGGGGCCCACGAGCAGTACTTC. It codes for CASSLVAGAHEQYF.

This chain links TRBV19 with TRBJ1-1; TRBD1 aligns across 7 bases. Unmatched junction bases numbered 4, after V lost 4 bases and J lost 5 bases. The V gene's germline CDR1 is LNHDA and CDR2 SQIVND (reference sequence). This CDR3 spans 13 amino acids. CDR3: CASSTGGWTEAFF. In nucleotides, the CDR3 is TGTGCCAGTAGTACAGGGGGGTGGACTGAAGCTTTCTTT.

The gene calls are TRBV5-6 and TRBJ1-1, with D hard to call. Germline CDR1 is SGHDT and CDR2 is YYEEEE. This CDR3 is built from 14 residues. V shed 0 bases and J shed 5 bases, with 11 bases lying between them. The CDR3 loop reads CASSLEMLRTEAFF. CDR3 nucleotides: TGTGCCAGCAGCTTGGAAATGCTTCGGACTGAAGCTTTCTTT.

This clone was counted a single time. The chain uses TRBV29-1 and TRBJ2-7, with D possibly matching TRBD2 (6 bases). The CDR3 has 12 amino acids. CDR1 and CDR2 from the germline V gene are SQVTM and ANQGSEA. V was cut by 6 bases and J by 3 bases, with 12 bases left in between. In DNA form, the CDR3 reads TGCAGCGTCACGGGACTCGGCTACGAGCAGTACTTC. It codes for CSVTGLGYEQYF.

This chain connects TRBV7-5 to TRBJ1-6. TRBV7-5 is tagged as a pseudogene. CDR3 size: 15 residues. CDR3 nucleotide sequence: TGTGCCAGAAGCCCGGGACCCCGGGGGAGCTCACCCCTCCACTTT. Its translation is CARSPGPRGSSPLHF.

CDR3 nucleotide sequence: TGTGCCACCAGCAGAGTTCGGGGTAGCGGGAGAGATGGGGAGACCCAGTACTTC. Translated, it gives CATSRVRGSGRDGETQYF. V is TRBV15 and J is TRBJ2-5, with 9 bases matching TRBD2. Trimming removed 1 base from V and 5 bases from J; junction bases left unmatched: 14. The CDR3 totals 18 residues. Germline V gene lookup returns CDR1 LNHNV and CDR2 YYDKDF (reference sequence).